Sequencing of this T cell receptor (beta chain) was carried out in a study of T cells after yellow fever vaccination. Study-level points and caveats: Abundant clonotypes from the bulk population could get into FACS-sorted repertoires as contaminants. Researchers noted that a small share of clonotypes showed up in both CD4 and CD8 compartments. Re-detected after boosting: most primary clones, around 96% of CD4 and 88% of CD8.

The germline V gene encodes CDR1 DFQATT and CDR2 SNEGSKA (reference sequence). With 3 bases clipped from V and 0 bases from J, the junction kept 1 base outside the gene matches. The CDR3 sequence is 14 residues long. This clonotype has a count of ten or more. Its antigen is as yet unknown. TCRdb processed the 5' RACE reads anew with MiXCR; each CDR3 protein has one entry. The sample has 200,000 to 250,000 distinct CDR3 sequences; approximately 3.2% are singletons. The rearrangement links TRBV20-1 to TRBJ2-3; TRBD2 matches 9 bases. The source material was CD4+ T cells sorted from PBMCs, sampled 10 days after the yellow fever booster vaccination. The sequence came from a man aged 18 to 30 who received the YFV17D yellow fever vaccine. The CDR3 region is CSARRGGSTDTQYF. CDR3 bases: TGCAGTGCTAGGCGGGGGGGTAGCACAGATACGCAGTATTTT.